Shown below are 8 T cell receptor beta chains from a single sample sequenced in a study of T cells in Graves' hyperthyroidism and ophthalmopathy. Amplified TCR beta CDR3 regions derived from RNA transcripts. HTBI primers were the set used in a first-round RT-PCR of the TCR CDR3. TCRdb ran MiXCR on the multiplex PCR reads and lists one entry per CDR3 protein. Here the sample spans about 580,000 distinct CDR3 sequences, approximately 15% being singletons. Input material: blood. Receptor source: a woman in her thirties with Graves' hyperthyroidism that later progressed to Graves' ophthalmopathy.

This chain links TRBV6-1 with TRBJ1-5; 8 nucleotides align to TRBD1. V shed 3 bases and J 2 bases; nucleotides not matched to a gene: 6. Germline V gene lookup returns CDR1 MNHNS and CDR2 SASEGT. The CDR3 covers 16 residues. CDR3 sequence: CASSEAPDRGNQPQHF. The CDR3 DNA reads TGTGCCAGCAGTGAGGCCCCGGACAGGGGCAATCAGCCCCAGCATTTT.

This clonotype was counted ten times or more. J is TRBJ1-6 and V is TRBV28, with D uncertain. The length of the CDR3 is 16 residues. V gave up 3 bases and J gave up 6 bases, with 15 bases separating them. From germline, CDR1 is MDHEN and CDR2 SYDVKM. The CDR3 DNA follows: TGTGCCAGCAGTTTTGTATCGTGGGGTCGTAATTCACCCCTCCACTTT. It codes for CASSFVSWGRNSPLHF.

At least ten counts were recorded for this clonotype. The chain employs TRBV6-1 and TRBJ1-3, with a possible D match to TRBD1 (5 bases). The CDR3 is 13 amino acids. Per the germline V gene, CDR1 is MNHNS and CDR2 is SASEGT. Trimming took off 8 bases at V and 2 bases at J, with 10 bases between the two ends. CDR3 region: CASVGGAGNTIYF. The CDR3 nucleotides are TGTGCCAGCGTGGGGGGAGCTGGAAACACCATATATTTT.

This clonotype was observed many times. This rearrangement joins TRBV6-1 to TRBJ2-1; 13 nucleotides match TRBD2. This CDR3 spans 15 amino acids. V was pared by 5 bases and J by 7 bases, with 5 bases of the junction left unmatched. CDR1 is MNHNS and CDR2 is SASEGT in the germline V gene. CDR3 coding DNA: TGTGCCAGCAGTTCGGGACTAGCGGGACCGAATGAGCAGTTCTTC. It encodes CASSSGLAGPNEQFF.

This clonotype has a count of ten or more. V is TRBV7-9 and J is TRBJ2-1; 10 nucleotides match TRBD2. Trimming removed 7 bases from V and 2 bases from J; junction bases left unmatched: 5. The CDR3 is made up of 15 amino acids. CDR1 and CDR2 from the germline V gene are SEHNR and FQNEAQ (reference sequence). The CDR3 region is CASTLAGDPYNEQFF. In DNA, the CDR3 is TGTGCCAGCACCCTAGCGGGAGACCCCTACAATGAGCAGTTCTTC.

J is TRBJ1-2 and V is TRBV27; D may be TRBD1 (5 bases). The ends were cut back, 0 bases at V and 8 bases at J, with 16 bases in the middle. Germline CDR1 and CDR2: MNHEY and SMNVEV (reference sequence). This CDR3 is 15 amino acids long. The CDR3 DNA reads TGTGCCAGCAGTTTATCGATGGAGGGGTGGGTCGGCTACACCTTC. Protein sequence: CASSLSMEGWVGYTF.

This clonotype was detected a few times. The V call is TRBV20-1, the J call TRBJ2-5; no reliable D call. Trimming cost V 6 bases and J 4 bases, with 6 bases left between them. Germline CDR1 DFQATT, CDR2 SNEGSKA (reference sequence). The CDR3 totals 10 residues. The CDR3 DNA reads as TGCAGTGCGATTATAGAGACCCAGTACTTC. It translates to CSAIIETQYF.

This clonotype was seen many times. This rearrangement joins TRBV2 to TRBJ2-5, with 7 bases lining up with TRBD1. CDR3 length: 14 residues. V trimming: 7 bases; J trimming: 5 bases; junction bases outside the gene matches: 10. Germline CDR1 reads SNHLY; CDR2 reads FYNNEI. CDR3 region: CASKGGRVGETQYF. The DNA of the CDR3 is TGTGCCAGCAAAGGGGGCAGGGTCGGTGAGACCCAGTACTTC.